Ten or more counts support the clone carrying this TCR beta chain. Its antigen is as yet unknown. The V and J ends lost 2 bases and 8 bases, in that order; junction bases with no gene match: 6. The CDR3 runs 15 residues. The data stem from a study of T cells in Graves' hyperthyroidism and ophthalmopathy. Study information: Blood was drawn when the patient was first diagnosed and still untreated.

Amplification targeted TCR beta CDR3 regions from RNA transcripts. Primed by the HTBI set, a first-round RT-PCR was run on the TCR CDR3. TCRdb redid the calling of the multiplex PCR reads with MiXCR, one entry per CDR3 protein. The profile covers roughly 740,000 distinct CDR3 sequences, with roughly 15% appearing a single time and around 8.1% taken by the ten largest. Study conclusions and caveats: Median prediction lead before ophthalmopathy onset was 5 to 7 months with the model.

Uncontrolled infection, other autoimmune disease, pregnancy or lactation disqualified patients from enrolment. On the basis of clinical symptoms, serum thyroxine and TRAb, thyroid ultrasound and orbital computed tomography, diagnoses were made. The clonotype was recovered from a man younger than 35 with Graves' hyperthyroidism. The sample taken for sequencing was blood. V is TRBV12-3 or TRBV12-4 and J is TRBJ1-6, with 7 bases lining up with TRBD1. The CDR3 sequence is CASSLSSRGDSPLHF. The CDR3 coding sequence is TGTGCCAGCAGTTTAAGTTCCAGGGGGGATTCACCCCTCCACTTT.